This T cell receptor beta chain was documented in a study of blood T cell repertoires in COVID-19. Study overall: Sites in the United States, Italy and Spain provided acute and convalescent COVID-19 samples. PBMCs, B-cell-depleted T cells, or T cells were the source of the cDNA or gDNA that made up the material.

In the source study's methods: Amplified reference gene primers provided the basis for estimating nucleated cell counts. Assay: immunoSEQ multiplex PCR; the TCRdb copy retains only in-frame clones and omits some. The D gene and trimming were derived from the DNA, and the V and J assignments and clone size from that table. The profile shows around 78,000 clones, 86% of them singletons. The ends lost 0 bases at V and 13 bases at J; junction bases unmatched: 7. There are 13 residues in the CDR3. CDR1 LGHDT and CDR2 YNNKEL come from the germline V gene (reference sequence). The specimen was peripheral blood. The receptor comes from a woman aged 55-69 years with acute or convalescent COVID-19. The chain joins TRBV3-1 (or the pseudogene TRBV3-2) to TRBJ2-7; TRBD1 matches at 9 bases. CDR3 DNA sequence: TGTGCCAGCAGCCAAGATGGGACAGGGAGGCTCTACTTC. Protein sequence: CASSQDGTGRLYF.